The present TCR beta chain was sequenced within a study of patients and donors after allogeneic stem cell transplantation. Trimming took off 6 bases at V and 5 bases at J, with 19 bases between the two ends. This CDR3 is 14 amino acids long. The germline CDR1 and CDR2 sequences are DFQATT and SNEGSKA (reference sequence). TCRdb analysed the RT-PCR reads with MiXCR anew, one entry per CDR3 protein. The repertoire consists of about 160,000 distinct CDR3 sequences, with approximately 30% occurring once and the leading ten covering about 3%. The genes are TRBV20-1 and TRBJ1-2, with D unresolved. The sequenced sample consisted of blood, either unsorted or a sorted T cell fraction (not recorded which). The clonotype was recovered from a human donor who was either an allogeneic HSCT recipient or a stem cell or donor lymphocyte infusion donor (not recorded which). It is not recorded whose cells these are; they may come from a transplant donor. The CDR3 region is CSAPDPQKRYGYTF. CDR3 sequence (DNA): TGCAGTGCCCCGGACCCTCAGAAGAGATATGGCTACACCTTC.